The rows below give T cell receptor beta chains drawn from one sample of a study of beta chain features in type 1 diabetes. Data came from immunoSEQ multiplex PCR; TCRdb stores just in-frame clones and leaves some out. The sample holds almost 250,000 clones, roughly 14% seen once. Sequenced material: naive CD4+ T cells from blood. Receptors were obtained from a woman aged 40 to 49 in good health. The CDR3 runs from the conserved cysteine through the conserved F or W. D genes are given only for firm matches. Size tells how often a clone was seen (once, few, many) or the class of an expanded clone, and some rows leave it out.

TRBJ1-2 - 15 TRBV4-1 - CASSQGGQGFYGYTF TGCGCCAGCAGCCAAGGGGGGCAGGGGTTCTATGGCTACACCTTC
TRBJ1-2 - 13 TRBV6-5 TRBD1 CASLGQGRSGYTF TGTGCCAGCCTCGGACAGGGCAGGTCTGGCTACACCTTC
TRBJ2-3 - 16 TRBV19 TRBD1 CASSIPRGGRTDTQYF TGTGCCAGTAGTATCCCACGAGGGGGCCGCACAGATACGCAGTATTTT
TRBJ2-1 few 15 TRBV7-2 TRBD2 CASSLAGLAGNEQFF TGTGCCAGCAGCTTAGCGGGACTAGCGGGCAATGAGCAGTTCTTC
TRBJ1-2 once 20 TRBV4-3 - CASSQGGPRVQGRGPYGYTF TGCGCCAGCAGCCAGGGAGGGCCGAGGGTGCAGGGGCGAGGCCCCTATGGCTACACCTTC
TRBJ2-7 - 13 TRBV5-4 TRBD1 CASSWGQNYEQYF TGTGCCAGCAGCTGGGGACAGAACTACGAGCAGTACTTC
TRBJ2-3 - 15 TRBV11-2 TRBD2 CASSSGTSHTDTQYF TGTGCCAGCAGTTCCGGGACTAGCCACACAGATACGCAGTATTTT
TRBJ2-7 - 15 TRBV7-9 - CASSSDRGWPYEQYF TGTGCCAGCAGCTCCGACCGGGGGTGGCCCTACGAGCAGTACTTC
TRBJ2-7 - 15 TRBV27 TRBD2 CATRLAGANSYEQYF TGTGCAACCAGGCTAGCGGGGGCCAACTCCTACGAGCAGTACTTC
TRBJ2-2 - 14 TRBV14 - CASSPTGLTGELFF TGTGCCAGCAGTCCCACAGGGCTCACCGGGGAGCTGTTTTTT
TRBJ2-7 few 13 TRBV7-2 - CASSLVGAREQYF TGTGCCAGCAGCTTAGTGGGGGCTCGCGAGCAGTACTTC
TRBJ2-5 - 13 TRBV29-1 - CSVLTDNQETQYF TGCAGCGTCTTGACAGATAACCAAGAGACCCAGTACTTC
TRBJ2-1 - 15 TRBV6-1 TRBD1 CASSDTGTGGNEQFF TGTGCCAGCAGTGACACAGGGACAGGGGGCAATGAGCAGTTCTTC
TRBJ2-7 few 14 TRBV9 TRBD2 CASSDLAGAYEQYF TGTGCCAGCAGCGACCTAGCGGGGGCCTACGAGCAGTACTTC
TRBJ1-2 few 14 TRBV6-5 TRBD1 CASSSTGPNYGYTF TGTGCCAGCAGTTCGACAGGGCCTAACTATGGCTACACCTTC
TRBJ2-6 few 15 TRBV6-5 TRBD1 CASSRGGAGANVLTF TGTGCCAGCAGCCGAGGGGGCGCTGGGGCCAACGTCCTGACTTTC
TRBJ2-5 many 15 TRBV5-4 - CASSLPGRGGETQYF TGTGCCAGCAGCTTGCCGGGCAGGGGTGGTGAGACCCAGTACTTC
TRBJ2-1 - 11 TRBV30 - CAKRATGEQFF TGTGCTAAGAGGGCGACCGGAGAGCAGTTCTTC
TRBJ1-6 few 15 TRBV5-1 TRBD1 CASSSGTGYNSPLHF TGCGCCAGCAGTTCCGGGACAGGCTATAATTCACCCCTCCACTTT
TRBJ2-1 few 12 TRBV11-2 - CAKGGLYNEQFF TGTGCCAAGGGGGGGCTATACAATGAGCAGTTCTTC
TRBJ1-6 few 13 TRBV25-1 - CASTGWGDSPLHF TGTGCCAGCACGGGATGGGGGGATTCACCCCTCCACTTT
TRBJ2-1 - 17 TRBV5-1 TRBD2 CASSLTASGGANNEQFF TGCGCCAGCAGCTTGACGGCTAGCGGGGGCGCGAACAATGAGCAGTTCTTC
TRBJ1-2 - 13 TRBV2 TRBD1 CASSKDRAYGYTF TGTGCCAGCAGTAAGGACAGGGCCTATGGCTACACCTTC
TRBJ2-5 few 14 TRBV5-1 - CASTSRGAGETQYF TGCGCCAGCACCAGTCGGGGGGCCGGAGAGACCCAGTACTTC
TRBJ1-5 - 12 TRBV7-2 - CAIRQGDQPQHF TGTGCCATTAGACAAGGGGATCAGCCCCAGCATTTT
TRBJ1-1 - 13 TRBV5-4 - CASSPRGANEAFF TGTGCCAGCAGCCCCCGGGGGGCCAATGAAGCTTTCTTT
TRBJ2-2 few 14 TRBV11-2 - CASSWTANTGELFF TGTGCCAGCAGCTGGACAGCGAACACCGGGGAGCTGTTTTTT
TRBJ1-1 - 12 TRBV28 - CASSALVSEAFF TGTGCCAGCAGTGCACTTGTGTCTGAAGCTTTCTTT
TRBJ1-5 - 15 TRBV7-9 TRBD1 CASSSGQGDNQPQHF TGTGCCAGCAGCTCGGGACAGGGGGACAATCAGCCCCAGCATTTT
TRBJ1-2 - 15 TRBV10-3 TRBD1 CAIRVGAGQGYGYTF TGTGCCATCAGAGTTGGAGCGGGACAGGGGTATGGCTACACCTTC
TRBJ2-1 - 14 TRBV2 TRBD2 CASGPWGGYNEQFF TGTGCCTCCGGGCCCTGGGGGGGCTACAATGAGCAGTTCTTC
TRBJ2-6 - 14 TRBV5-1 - CASSLGTGANVLTF TGCGCCAGCAGCTTGGGTACTGGGGCCAACGTCCTGACTTTC
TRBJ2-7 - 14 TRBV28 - CASSPFLSLNEQYF TGTGCCAGCAGCCCCTTCCTCTCCCTAAACGAGCAGTACTTC
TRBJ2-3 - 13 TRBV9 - CASSFPPTGTQYF TGTGCCAGCAGCTTCCCGCCCACAGGTACGCAGTATTTT
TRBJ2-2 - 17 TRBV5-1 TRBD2 CASSTLPAGANTGELFF TGCGCCAGCAGCACCCTTCCAGCGGGGGCTAACACCGGGGAGCTGTTTTTT
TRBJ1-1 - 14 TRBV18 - CASSPPSKNTEAFF TGTGCCAGCTCACCCCCGAGCAAGAACACTGAAGCTTTCTTT
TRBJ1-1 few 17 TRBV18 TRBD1 CASSPRTAGQVNTEAFF TGTGCCAGCTCACCCCGAACCGCCGGACAGGTGAACACTGAAGCTTTCTTT
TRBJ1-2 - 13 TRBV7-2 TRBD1 CASRWDRGVRFTF TGTGCCAGCAGGTGGGACAGGGGCGTACGTTTCACCTTC
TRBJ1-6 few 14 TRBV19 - CASRRDSYNSPLHF TGTGCCAGTCGTCGGGATTCCTATAATTCACCCCTCCACTTT
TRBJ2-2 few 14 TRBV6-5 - CASSYEAVAGELFF TGTGCCAGCAGTTATGAGGCGGTGGCCGGGGAGCTGTTTTTT
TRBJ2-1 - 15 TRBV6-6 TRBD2 CASTPPGGGSYEQFF TGTGCCAGCACTCCCCCCGGGGGGGGGTCGTATGAGCAGTTCTTC
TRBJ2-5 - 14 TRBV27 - CASSSPGYQETQYF TGTGCCAGCAGTTCCCCAGGGTACCAAGAGACCCAGTACTTC
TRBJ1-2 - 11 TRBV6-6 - CASRYSVGYTF TGTGCCAGCCGTTATTCGGTTGGCTACACCTTC
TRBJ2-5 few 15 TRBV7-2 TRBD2 CASSLVRGSRETQYF TGTGCCAGCAGCTTAGTGCGGGGGTCGCGAGAGACCCAGTACTTC